A single sample gave rise to the 12 T cell receptor beta chains below, sequenced in a study of early T cells in non-severe SARS-CoV-2 infection. TCRdb independently ran MiXCR on the 5' RACE reads; one entry per CDR3 protein. This table holds tens of thousands of distinct CDR3 sequences, around 7% found once. Source: whole blood, taken at baseline. The source of these receptors is an adult who was a healthcare worker with PCR-confirmed SARS-CoV-2 infection or an uninfected control (not recorded which).

The chain is built from TRBV20-1 and TRBJ1-2; TRBD1 is a possible D gene (6 bases). The V gene's germline CDR1 is DFQATT and CDR2 SNEGSKA (reference sequence). With 3 bases removed from V and 5 bases from J, the gap between germline ends came to 16 bases. This CDR3 has 14 amino acids. The CDR3 nucleotides are TGCAGTGCTAGGGTCACAGGGCTGAAATATGGCTACACCTTC. It encodes CSARVTGLKYGYTF.

This clonotype was seen at least ten times. The chain combines TRBV7-9 with TRBJ2-7, with D unclear. The CDR3 length is 14 residues. Germline CDR1 reads SEHNR; CDR2 reads FQNEAQ (reference sequence). Trimming left V 7 bases short and J 0 bases short, with 13 bases between. CDR3: CASNPTISSYEQYF. CDR3 bases: TGTGCCAGCAACCCGACAATTAGCTCCTACGAGCAGTACTTC.

This clonotype was observed at least ten times. CDR3 DNA: TGTGCCAGCAGTTTACAGGGCACTGAAGCTTTCTTT. It encodes CASSLQGTEAFF. This chain joins TRBV28 and TRBJ1-1; D perhaps matches TRBD1 (5 bases). The CDR3 has 12 amino acids. V lost 2 bases to trimming and J lost 4 bases, with 5 bases between them. Germline CDR1 reads MDHEN; CDR2 reads SYDVKM.

Comment on this clonotype: This could be a read error, since a much larger clone is one nucleotide away. The chain employs TRBV27 and TRBJ1-3; 7 bases are a match to TRBD1. CDR1 is MNHEY, CDR2 SMNVEV, per germline (reference sequence). This CDR3 region has 17 residues. The V and J ends lost 6 bases and 3 bases, in that order; junction bases with no gene match: 14. CDR3: CASRGLMGTDCGNTIYF. The CDR3 nucleotides are TGTGCCAGCAGGGGCCTGATGGGGACAGACTGTGGAAACACCATATATTTT.

The sample holds many counts of this clonotype. This rearrangement joins TRBV7-8 to TRBJ1-1; 7 bases map to TRBD1. This CDR3 has 13 residues. Germline values: CDR1 SGHVS, CDR2 FQNEAQ. J gave up 1 base and V 5 bases, and 1 base lay outside the gene matches. Written as DNA, the CDR3 is TGTGCCAGCAGCCGGGACAGGAACACTGAAGCTTTCTTT. It specifies CASSRDRNTEAFF.

This clonotype has ten or more counts. The chain links TRBV20-1 to TRBJ2-3; 8 bases match TRBD2. The CDR3 spans 16 residues. V shed 1 base and J 4 bases; nucleotides not matched to a gene: 10. The germline V gene encodes CDR1 DFQATT and CDR2 SNEGSKA (reference sequence). DNA of the CDR3: TGCAGTGCTAGAGGGAGACTAGCGACGATCGCAGATACGCAGTATTTT. This codes for CSARGRLATIADTQYF.

The genes are TRBV2 and TRBJ2-1; D possibly corresponds to TRBD2 (6 bases). V gave up 4 bases and J gave up 6 bases, with 10 bases separating them. Germline CDR1 and CDR2: SNHLY and FYNNEI. The CDR3 covers 13 residues. Written as DNA, the CDR3 is TGTGCCAGCAGTGTAGAGACTAGCAATGAGCAGTTCTTC. Its translation is CASSVETSNEQFF.

A few counts support this clonotype. The chain uses TRBV4-2 and TRBJ1-5; D is perhaps TRBD1 (6 bases). Germline V lookup: CDR1 LGHNA, CDR2 YNFKEQ. The V and J ends lost 1 base and 0 bases respectively, with 13 bases between them. CDR3 length: 17 amino acids. This CDR3 is CASSQGGGGYSNQPQHF. The CDR3 coding sequence is TGTGCCAGCAGCCAAGGAGGGGGAGGATATAGCAATCAGCCCCAGCATTTT.

The chain combines TRBV28 with TRBJ2-1, with 13 bases identical to TRBD2. Losses at the gene ends were 3 bases for V and 13 bases for J; bases not matched to a gene: 6. CDR1 is MDHEN, CDR2 SYDVKM, per germline. The CDR3 is 14 residues long. CDR3 amino acids: CASSLGLAGSTQFF. The CDR3 DNA sequence: TGTGCCAGCAGTTTGGGACTAGCGGGGTCCACTCAGTTCTTC.

This clonotype has a count of ten or more. The chain recombines TRBV27 with TRBJ1-2; no firm D call. This CDR3 has 16 residues. In germline, CDR1 is MNHEY, CDR2 SMNVEV (reference sequence). Between the trimmed V and J ends, which lost 6 bases and 5 bases, there was a span of 22 bases. CDR3 in DNA: TGTGCCAGCAGCCCGGACGGATCCGCTCCAATTTATGGCTACACCTTC. Residues: CASSPDGSAPIYGYTF.

The CDR3: CASSLQSNVEAFF. DNA for the CDR3: TGCGCCAGCAGCCTCCAGTCGAATGTCGAAGCTTTCTTT. The rearrangement links TRBV5-1 to TRBJ1-1; D not resolved. Germline assignment: CDR1 SGHRS and CDR2 YFSETQ. CDR3 size: 13 residues. The V end was cut by 4 bases, the J end by 8 bases, with 15 bases between.

A few counts support this clonotype. This chain joins TRBV20-1 and TRBJ1-5; D gene unclear. The length of the CDR3 is 14 residues. V lost 3 bases, J lost 4 bases, and 13 bases lay in between. The germline V gene encodes CDR1 DFQATT and CDR2 SNEGSKA (reference sequence). The CDR3: CSASNWGLNQPQHF. CDR3 bases: TGCAGTGCTAGTAACTGGGGTTTGAATCAGCCCCAGCATTTT.